This T cell receptor beta chain was recorded in a study of OX40 agonist ivuxolimab in advanced cancers. Study details: There were three patients with partial responses, one having hepatocellular carcinoma and two cutaneous melanoma. Whole-study findings and limits: In general, CD8+ T cells held more expanded clones than CD4+ did, on average.

Remarks on this clone: Its antigen is not identified.

Sequencing was performed with immunoSEQ multiplex PCR; in TCRdb, only in-frame clones are kept and a portion is missing. The sample shows around 77,000 clones, 78% of them seen only once. The CDR3 consists of 12 residues. V gave up 4 bases and J gave up 10 bases, with 11 bases separating them. In germline, CDR1 is SGHAT, CDR2 FQNNGV. Systemic immunosuppression or autoimmune disease history was grounds to exclude patients. The study sampled blood at baseline, cycle 4 day 1, and cycle 7 day 1. The sequencing used CD4+ or CD8+ T cells sorted from blood, collected in a trial of the OX40 agonist ivuxolimab. The receptor was isolated from an adult with an advanced solid tumor such as melanoma, head and neck, liver or kidney cancer. The gene calls are TRBV11-2 and TRBJ2-1, with D possibly TRBD1 on 6 matching bases. The CDR3 is CASSSQGWEQFF. The CDR3 DNA reads TGTGCCAGCAGCTCACAGGGCTGGGAGCAGTTCTTC.